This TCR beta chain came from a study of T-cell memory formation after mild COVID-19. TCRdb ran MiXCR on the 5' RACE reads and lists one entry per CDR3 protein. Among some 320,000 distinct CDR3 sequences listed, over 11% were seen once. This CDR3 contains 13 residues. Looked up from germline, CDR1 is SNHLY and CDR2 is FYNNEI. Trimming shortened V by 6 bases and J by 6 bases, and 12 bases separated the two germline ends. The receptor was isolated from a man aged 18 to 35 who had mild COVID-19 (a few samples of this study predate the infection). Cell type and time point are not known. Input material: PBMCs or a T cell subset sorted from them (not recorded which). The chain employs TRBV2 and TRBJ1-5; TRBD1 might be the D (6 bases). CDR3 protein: CASRFTGIQPQHF. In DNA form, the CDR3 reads TGTGCCAGCAGGTTTACAGGGATTCAGCCCCAGCATTTT.